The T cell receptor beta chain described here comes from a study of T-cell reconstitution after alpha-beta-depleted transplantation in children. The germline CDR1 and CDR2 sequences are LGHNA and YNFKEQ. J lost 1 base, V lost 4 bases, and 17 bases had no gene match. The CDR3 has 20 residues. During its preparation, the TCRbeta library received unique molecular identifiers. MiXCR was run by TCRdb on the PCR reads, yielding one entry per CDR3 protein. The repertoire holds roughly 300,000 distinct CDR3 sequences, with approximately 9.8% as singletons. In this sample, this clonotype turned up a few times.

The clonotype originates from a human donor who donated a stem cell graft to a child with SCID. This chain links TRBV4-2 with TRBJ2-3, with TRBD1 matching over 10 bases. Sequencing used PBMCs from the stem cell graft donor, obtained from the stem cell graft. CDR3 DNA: TGTGCCAGCAGCCGCGTGACAGGGGGCGATGGTATCAGAGGCACAGATACGCAGTATTTT. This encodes CASSRVTGGDGIRGTDTQYF.